This TCR beta chain was found in a study of blood T cell repertoires in COVID-19. The wider study: PBMCs, B-cell-depleted T cells, or T cells provided the cDNA or gDNA that made up the material.

As processed by the authors: Nucleated cell number was recorded as an estimate derived from reference gene primer amplification. Sequenced by immunoSEQ multiplex PCR; TCRdb stores in-frame clones only, minus some. That table furnishes V, J and clone size, whereas the DNA furnished D and trimming. Among over 110,000 clones listed, around 80% were seen once. The germline gives CDR1 DFQATT, CDR2 SNEGSKA (reference sequence). The junction had 8 bases not matched to a gene; V was cut back by 3 bases and J by 5 bases. This CDR3 region has 15 residues. This sequence originates from a man aged 70 or older who had recovered from COVID-19. Sequencing was done on a sample of peripheral blood. J is TRBJ1-1 and V is TRBV20-1; TRBD1 aligns across 11 bases. The CDR3 is CSASHRGTGGTEAFF. The DNA for the CDR3 is TGCAGTGCTAGTCACCGAGGGACAGGGGGAACTGAAGCTTTCTTT.